Listed below are T cell receptor beta chains from one sample, sequenced in a study of CD8+CD57+ T cells in acquired aplastic anemia. MiXCR was run by TCRdb on the reads, yielding one entry per CDR3 protein. Among a few hundred thousand distinct CDR3 sequences listed, about a third were seen once. The sequencing input was sorted CD4+, CD8+, or CD8+CD57+ T cells (not recorded which) from PBMCs. These receptors were collected from a human donor in good health, serving as a control. Each CDR3 is given with its conserved first and last residue. The order of the fields is D gene, CDR3 length, J gene, clone size, V gene, CDR3 DNA, CDR3 protein. A D gene is named only where the DNA matches it firmly. The listing skips clone size in some rows; elsewhere it reads once, few, many or a size class.

>-|14|TRBJ1-3|many|TRBV4-1
TGCGCCAGCAGCCAAGATAGCAATTATAGACAGCCTGTTTTT
CASSQDSNYRQPVF
>TRBD2|15|TRBJ2-1|few|TRBV25-1
TGTGCCGGCAGTGGGACTAACGGGGGGTACAATGAGCAGTTCTTC
CAGSGTNGGYNEQFF
>-|15|TRBJ2-3|-|TRBV24-1
TGTGCCACCAGTGCCTGGGGCACTAGCACAGGTACGCAGTATTTT
CATSAWGTSTGTQYF
>-|14|TRBJ1-1|few|TRBV11-2
TGTGCCAGCAGCTTATCACAGCTGAACACTGAAGCTTTCTTT
CASSLSQLNTEAFF
>-|18|TRBJ2-1|-|TRBV20-1
TGCAGTGCTAGGGGCTCATTGTATGCGGGAAGAAGGGTCCATGAGCAGTTCTTC
CSARGSLYAGRRVHEQFF
>-|13|TRBJ1-1|-|TRBV5-1
TGCGCCAGCAGCCGGGTCGCGAACACTGAAGCTTTCTTT
CASSRVANTEAFF
>TRBD2|17|TRBJ2-1|many|TRBV7-9
TGTGCCAGCAGCTTATCCCGGACTAGCGGGGGGAACAATGAGCAGTTCTTC
CASSLSRTSGGNNEQFF
>-|13|TRBJ2-5|many|TRBV2
TGTGCCAGCAGTGAAGAGCACCAAGAGACCCAGTACTTC
CASSEEHQETQYF
>-|14|TRBJ1-2|few|TRBV5-1
TGCGCCAGCAACCGGGACATTTCTAACTATGGCTACACCTTC
CASNRDISNYGYTF
>-|13|TRBJ2-7|few|TRBV4-3
TGCGCCAGCAGCTTTGGCAGGGTTAGCGAGCAGTACTTC
CASSFGRVSEQYF
>-|13|TRBJ1-2|few|TRBV30
TGTGCCTGGAGTGTAGCGGGCGCCTATGGCTACACCTTC
CAWSVAGAYGYTF
>TRBD2|15|TRBJ2-1|many|TRBV19
TGTGCCACGCTCCCGACTAGCGGTAGATACAATGAGCAGTTCTTC
CATLPTSGRYNEQFF
>TRBD1|15|TRBJ2-5|-|TRBV7-9
TGTGCCAGCAGTCCTACCGGGACAGTTCAAGAGACCCAGTACTTC
CASSPTGTVQETQYF
>TRBD1|17|TRBJ1-2|many|TRBV11-2
TGTGCCAGCAGCTTAGGGATATCCGGGACAGTCGCCTATGGCTACACCTTC
CASSLGISGTVAYGYTF
>TRBD1|16|TRBJ2-2|once|TRBV25-1
TGTGCGAGCAGCCAAGGGGACAGGGCGAACACCGGGGAGCTGTTTTTT
CASSQGDRANTGELFF
>-|14|TRBJ2-1|-|TRBV20-1
TGCAGTGCTAGAGCACCGGGGGGCGGGAATGAGCAGTTCTTC
CSARAPGGGNEQFF
>-|12|TRBJ2-2|many|TRBV7-9
TGTGCCAGCAGCTTTTACACCGGGGAGCTGTTTTTT
CASSFYTGELFF
>TRBD1|15|TRBJ2-3|many|TRBV15
TGTGCCACCAGCAGTTACAGGGGAGAGGCAGATACGCAGTATTTT
CATSSYRGEADTQYF
>-|15|TRBJ2-7|-|TRBV29-1
TGCAGCATTCTTTTTTCGACTCGGTCCCCCTACGAGCAGTACTTT
CSILFSTRSPYEQYF
>-|13|TRBJ1-6|many|TRBV5-1
TGCGCCAGCAGCTTGGAGGCCGGGAATCCCCTCCACTTT
CASSLEAGNPLHF
>-|13|TRBJ1-2|-|TRBV12-3/TRBV12-4
TGTGCCAGCAGTCTAAAATCGGGTTATGGCTACACCTTC
CASSLKSGYGYTF
>-|13|TRBJ1-5|-|TRBV27
TGTGCCAGCAGGAGGGACCAAGATCAGCCCCAGCATTTT
CASRRDQDQPQHF
>TRBD1|19|TRBJ2-3|-|TRBV24-1
TGTGCCACCAGTGACCTTCCCGGGACAGGGAACCGCCCCACAGATACGCAGTATTTT
CATSDLPGTGNRPTDTQYF
>TRBD1|14|TRBJ2-7|many|TRBV9
TGTGCCAGCAGCACCCGGGACAGGTCCTACGAGCAGTACTTC
CASSTRDRSYEQYF
>-|14|TRBJ1-2|many|TRBV6-5
TGTGCCAGCAGTTACTCCTCGGGCAACTATGGCTACACCTTC
CASSYSSGNYGYTF
>-|11|TRBJ1-1|many|TRBV20-1
TGCAGTGCTAAAGGGAACACTGAAGCTTTCTTT
CSAKGNTEAFF
>TRBD1|13|TRBJ2-1|few|TRBV13
TGTGCCAGCAGCTTCCGACAGGGGGTTGAGCAGTTCTTC
CASSFRQGVEQFF
>-|11|TRBJ2-7|-|TRBV15
TGTGCCACCAGCAGGACTACAGGGCAGTACTTC
CATSRTTGQYF
>TRBD1|15|TRBJ1-2|many|TRBV19
TGTGCCAGTAGTATACAACTGGGACAGAACTATGGCTACACCTTC
CASSIQLGQNYGYTF
>-|13|TRBJ2-7|many|TRBV5-6
TGTGCCAGCAGCTCGACTGGGAACTACGAGCAGTACTTC
CASSSTGNYEQYF
>TRBD1|13|TRBJ2-5|many|TRBV20-1
TGCAGTGCCGCTTCTGGTGACAGGGAAACCCAGTACTTC
CSAASGDRETQYF
>-|19|TRBJ1-3|-|TRBV20-1
TGCAGTGCTAGAGATTCAGGAAGGCAGGGGTTATGGTCTGGAAACACCATATATTTT
CSARDSGRQGLWSGNTIYF
>-|14|TRBJ2-5|many|TRBV7-9
TGTGCCAGCAGCTCAAGGTTATCGGGGGAGACCCAGTACTTC
CASSSRLSGETQYF
>TRBD1|14|TRBJ1-1|-|TRBV7-9
TGTGCCAGCATACGGACAGGGGTGAACACTGAAGCTTTCTTT
CASIRTGVNTEAFF
>-|13|TRBJ1-3|many|TRBV2
TGTGCCAGCAGTAACAGATTGGGAAACACCATATATTTT
CASSNRLGNTIYF
>TRBD2|17|TRBJ2-3|-|TRBV11-2
TGTGCCAGCAGCTTAGATAGAGCGGGAGACTGGAGAGATACGCAGTATTTT
CASSLDRAGDWRDTQYF
>-|17|TRBJ2-2|-|TRBV29-1
TGCAGCGTACGGAAGATAACCGGGACAACGGACACCGGGGAGCTGTTTTTT
CSVRKITGTTDTGELFF